The text below deals with one TCR beta chain. What it binds is unknown. The CDR3 covers 19 residues. Germline values: CDR1 SGDLS, CDR2 YYNGEE. V gave up 2 bases and J gave up 3 bases; unmatched junction bases: 19. These data belong to a study of beta chain features in type 1 diabetes. General study results and limits: TCRB CDR3 length was moderately but significantly reduced in all four CD4+ subsets of Type 1 diabetes patients. A greater similarity of naive, central memory and Treg TCRB repertoires was seen among patients than among healthy donors.

Isolated RNA was reverse transcribed in full, so expressed TCRB transcripts were sequenced. Here immunoSEQ multiplex PCR was the method, and the copy in TCRdb shows in-frame clones only, minus some. The profile shows more than 300,000 clones, 8.5% to 10% of them singletons. The receptor's source is a man aged 25 to 45 with type 1 diabetes. V is TRBV9 and J is TRBJ1-1; 7 positions match TRBD1. The sequenced sample consisted of central memory CD4+ T cells from blood. The CDR3 region has the DNA TGTGCCAGCAGCGTCTCAACAGGGGCTAACACTCTCCGAGACACTGAAGCTTTCTTT. Translating it yields CASSVSTGANTLRDTEAFF.